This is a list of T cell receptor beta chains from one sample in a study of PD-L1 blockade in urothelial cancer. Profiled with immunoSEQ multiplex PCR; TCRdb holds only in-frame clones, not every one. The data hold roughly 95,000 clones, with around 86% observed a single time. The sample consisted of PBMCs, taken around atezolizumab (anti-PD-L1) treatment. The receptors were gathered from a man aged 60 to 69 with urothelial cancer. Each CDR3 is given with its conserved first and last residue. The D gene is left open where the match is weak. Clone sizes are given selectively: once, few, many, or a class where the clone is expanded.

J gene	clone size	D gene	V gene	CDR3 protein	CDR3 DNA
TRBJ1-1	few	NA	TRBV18	CASSPTGMNTEAFF	TGTGCCAGCTCACCCACAGGGATGAACACTGAAGCTTTCTTT
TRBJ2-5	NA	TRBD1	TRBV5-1	CASSSGGETQYF	TGCGCCAGCAGCTCAGGGGGAGAGACCCAGTACTTC
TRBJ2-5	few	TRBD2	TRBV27	CASSLNGAGGQETQYF	TGTGCCAGCAGTTTAAACGGAGCGGGAGGGCAAGAGACCCAGTACTTC
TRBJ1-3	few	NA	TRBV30	CAWSPFSGNTIYF	TGTGCCTGGAGCCCCTTCTCTGGAAACACCATATATTTT
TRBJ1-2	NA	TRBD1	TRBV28	CASSLGSQTGSLEGYTF	TGTGCCAGCAGTTTAGGGTCCCAGACAGGGAGCCTTGAGGGCTACACCTTC
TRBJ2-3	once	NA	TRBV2	CASRLLATGTDTQYF	TGTGCCAGCAGGCTTCTAGCGACTGGCACAGATACGCAGTATTTT
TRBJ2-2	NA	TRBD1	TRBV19	CASSIDPRQGAGGELFF	TGTGCCAGTAGTATAGATCCTAGACAGGGGGCCGGCGGGGAGCTGTTTTTT
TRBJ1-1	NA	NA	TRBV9	CASSRGGGMPTEAFF	TGTGCCAGCTCTAGAGGGGGTGGAATGCCCACTGAAGCTTTCTTT
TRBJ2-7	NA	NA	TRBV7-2	CASSLAGRGREQYF	TGTGCCAGCAGCTTAGCTGGCAGGGGTCGCGAGCAGTACTTC
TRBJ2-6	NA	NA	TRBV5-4	CASSPDSTFSGANVLTF	TGTGCCAGCAGCCCGGACAGCACGTTCTCTGGGGCCAACGTCCTGACTTTC
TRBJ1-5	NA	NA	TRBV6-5	CASSSAAGGSGPQHF	TGTGCCAGCAGTTCGGCGGCGGGGGGCTCGGGGCCCCAGCATTTT
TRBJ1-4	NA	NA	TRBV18	CASSPRSGSNEKLFF	TGTGCCAGCTCACCACGGTCAGGGTCCAATGAAAAACTGTTTTTT
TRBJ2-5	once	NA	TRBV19	CASSINDRLGETQYF	TGTGCCAGTAGTATAAACGACAGGTTAGGGGAGACCCAGTACTTC
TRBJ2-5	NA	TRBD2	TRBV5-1	CASSRYMGLAGGPGETQYF	TGCGCCAGCAGCCGATATATGGGACTAGCGGGAGGGCCGGGAGAGACCCAGTACTTC
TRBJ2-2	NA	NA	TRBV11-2	CASSLLTFTGELFF	TGTGCCAGCAGCTTGTTAACTTTCACCGGGGAGCTGTTTTTT
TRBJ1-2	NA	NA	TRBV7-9	CASSLSPEGYYGYTF	TGTGCCAGCAGCCTTAGTCCGGAGGGTTACTATGGCTACACCTTC
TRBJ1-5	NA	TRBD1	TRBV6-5	CASSYSDRDNQPQHF	TGTGCCAGCAGTTACTCCGACAGGGACAATCAGCCCCAGCATTTT
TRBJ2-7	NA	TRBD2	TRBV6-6	CASSYPQERDSYEQYF	TGTGCCAGCAGTTACCCTCAGGAGCGGGACTCCTACGAGCAGTACTTC
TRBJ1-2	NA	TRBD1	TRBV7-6	CASSSAGPGQAPWGYTF	TGTGCCAGCAGCTCCGCTGGACCGGGACAGGCGCCTTGGGGCTACACCTTC
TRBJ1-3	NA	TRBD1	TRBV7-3	CASSSTGAGNTIYF	TGTGCCAGCAGCTCAACAGGGGCTGGAAACACCATATATTTT
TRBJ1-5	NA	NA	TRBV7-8	CASSLLGSQPQHF	TGTGCCAGCAGCTTACTGGGGAGTCAGCCCCAGCATTTT
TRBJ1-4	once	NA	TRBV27	CASSPAENEKLFF	TGTGCCAGCAGTCCCGCCGAGAATGAAAAACTGTTTTTT
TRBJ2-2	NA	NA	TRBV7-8	CASSPAAWGGGELFF	TGTGCCAGCAGCCCAGCGGCCTGGGGAGGCGGGGAGCTGTTTTTT
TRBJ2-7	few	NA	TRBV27	CATPIQGICRYF	TGTGCCACCCCCATCCAGGGGATTTGTCGGTACTTC
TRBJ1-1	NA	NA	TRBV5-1	CASSKEGTVMNTEAFF	TGCGCCAGCAGCAAGGAGGGGACCGTGATGAACACTGAAGCTTTCTTT
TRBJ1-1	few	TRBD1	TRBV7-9	CASRLTTGAGGTEAFF	TGTGCCAGCAGACTTACAACAGGGGCCGGTGGCACTGAAGCTTTCTTT
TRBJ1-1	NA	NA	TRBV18	CASSPSGGVMNTEAFF	TGTGCCAGCTCCCCTTCCGGAGGGGTAATGAACACTGAAGCTTTCTTT
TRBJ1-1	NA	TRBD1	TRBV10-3	CATFTGQGNTEAFF	TGTGCCACCTTCACGGGACAGGGGAACACTGAAGCTTTCTTT
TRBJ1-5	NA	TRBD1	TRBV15	CATSRDPVGQGNQPQHF	TGTGCCACCAGCAGAGATCCGGTAGGACAGGGCAATCAGCCCCAGCATTTT
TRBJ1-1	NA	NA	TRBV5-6	CASSLVGSTLNTEAFF	TGTGCCAGCAGCTTGGTGGGTAGCACACTTAACACTGAAGCTTTCTTT
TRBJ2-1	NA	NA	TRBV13	CASSWGGGGAYNEQFF	TGTGCCAGCAGCTGGGGAGGGGGGGGAGCCTACAATGAGCAGTTCTTC
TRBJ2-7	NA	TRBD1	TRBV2	CASSGATGGAHEQYF	TGTGCCAGCAGCGGAGCGACAGGGGGCGCCCACGAGCAGTACTTC
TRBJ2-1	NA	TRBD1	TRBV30	CAWIPDRAGDNEQFF	TGTGCCTGGATCCCAGACAGGGCGGGCGACAATGAGCAGTTCTTC
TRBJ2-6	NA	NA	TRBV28	CASSLARVSGANVLTF	TGTGCCAGCAGTTTAGCTCGAGTCTCTGGGGCCAACGTCCTGACTTTC
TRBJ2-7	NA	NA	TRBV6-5	CASRSVSTYEQYF	TGTGCCAGCCGTAGTGTCTCCACCTACGAGCAGTACTTC
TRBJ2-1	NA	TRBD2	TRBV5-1	CASSSRVSGSSYNEQFF	TGCGCCAGCAGCTCCCGGGTTAGCGGGAGCTCCTACAATGAGCAGTTCTTC
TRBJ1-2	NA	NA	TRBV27	CASPGKLVYGYTF	TGTGCCAGCCCCGGGAAGTTGGTATATGGCTACACCTTC
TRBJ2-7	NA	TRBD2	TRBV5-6	CASSYPGGLGYEQYF	TGTGCCAGCAGCTACCCGGGGGGTTTGGGCTACGAGCAGTACTTC
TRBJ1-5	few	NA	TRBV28	CASSRGGSNQPQHF	TGTGCCAGCAGTCGCGGAGGGAGCAATCAGCCCCAGCATTTT
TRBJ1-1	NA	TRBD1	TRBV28	CASSFVQGALGTEAFF	TGTGCCAGCAGTTTCGTACAGGGGGCTTTGGGCACTGAAGCTTTCTTT
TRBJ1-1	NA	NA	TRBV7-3	CASSSRGGTEAFF	TGTGCCAGCAGCTCACGGGGTGGGACTGAAGCTTTCTTT
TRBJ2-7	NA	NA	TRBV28	CAITGNLDEQYF	TGTGCCATCACAGGGAATCTCGACGAGCAGTACTTC
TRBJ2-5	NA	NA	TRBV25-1	CASSDQGGGETQYF	TGTGCCAGCAGTGACCAGGGGGGAGGAGAGACCCAGTACTTC
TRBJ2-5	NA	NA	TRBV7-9	CASSLRGYQETQYF	TGTGCCAGCAGCTTAAGGGGTTACCAAGAGACCCAGTACTTC
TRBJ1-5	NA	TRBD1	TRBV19	CASSIIGQGAQPQHF	TGTGCCAGTAGTATCATAGGACAGGGGGCTCAGCCCCAGCATTTT
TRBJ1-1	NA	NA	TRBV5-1	CASSWQVGEAFF	TGCGCCAGCAGCTGGCAGGTGGGTGAAGCTTTCTTT
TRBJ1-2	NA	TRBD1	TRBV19	CASSRPGQGVNYGYTF	TGTGCCAGTAGTAGGCCGGGACAGGGGGTTAACTATGGCTACACCTTC
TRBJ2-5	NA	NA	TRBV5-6	CASNAGAAGTQYF	TGTGCCAGCAACGCGGGGGCTGCAGGGACCCAGTACTTC
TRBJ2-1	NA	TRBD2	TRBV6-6	CASSTLAGGYNEQFF	TGTGCCAGCAGTACCTTAGCGGGGGGATACAATGAGCAGTTCTTC
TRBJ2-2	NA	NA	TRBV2	CASRTRQTGELFF	TGTGCCAGCAGGACTAGACAGACCGGGGAGCTGTTTTTT
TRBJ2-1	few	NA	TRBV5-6	CATNRESDEQFF	TGTGCCACAAACAGGGAGTCGGATGAGCAGTTCTTC